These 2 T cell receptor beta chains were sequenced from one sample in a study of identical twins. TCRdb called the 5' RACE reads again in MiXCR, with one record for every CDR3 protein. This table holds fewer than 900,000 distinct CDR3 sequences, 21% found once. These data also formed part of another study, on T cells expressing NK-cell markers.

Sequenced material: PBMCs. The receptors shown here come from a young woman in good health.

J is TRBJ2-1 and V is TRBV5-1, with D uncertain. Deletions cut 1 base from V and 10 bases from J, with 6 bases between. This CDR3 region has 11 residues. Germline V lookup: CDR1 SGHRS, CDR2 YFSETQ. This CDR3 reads CASSLNREQFF. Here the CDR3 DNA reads TGCGCCAGCAGCTTGAACCGAGAGCAGTTCTTC. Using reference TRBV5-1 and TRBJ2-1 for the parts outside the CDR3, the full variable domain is KAGVTQTPRYLIKTRGQQVTLSCSPISGHRSVSWYQQTPGQGLQFLFEYFSETQRNKGNFPGRFSGRQFSNSRSEMNVSTLELGDSALYLCASSLNREQFFGPGTRLTVL.

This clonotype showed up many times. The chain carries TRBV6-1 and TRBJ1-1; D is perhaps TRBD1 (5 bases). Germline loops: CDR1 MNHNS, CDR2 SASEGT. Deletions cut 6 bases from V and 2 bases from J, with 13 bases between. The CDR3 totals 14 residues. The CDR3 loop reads CASSQGRPNTEAFF. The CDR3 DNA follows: TGTGCCAGCAGCCAGGGACGGCCCAACACTGAAGCTTTCTTT.